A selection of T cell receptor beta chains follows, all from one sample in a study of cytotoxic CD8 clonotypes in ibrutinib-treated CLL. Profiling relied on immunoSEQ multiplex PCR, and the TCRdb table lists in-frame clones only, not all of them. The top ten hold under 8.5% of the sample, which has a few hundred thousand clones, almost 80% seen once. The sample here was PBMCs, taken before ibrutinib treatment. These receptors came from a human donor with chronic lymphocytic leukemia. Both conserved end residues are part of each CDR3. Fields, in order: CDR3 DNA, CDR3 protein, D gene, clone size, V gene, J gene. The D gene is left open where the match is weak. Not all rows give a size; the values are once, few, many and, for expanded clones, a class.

CDR3nt: TGCAGCGTTGAAGCAGGATACGAGCAGTACTTC; CDR3aa: CSVEAGYEQYF; d_gene: -; abundance: -; v_gene: TRBV29-1; j_gene: TRBJ2-7
CDR3nt: TGTGCCAGTGGGGACAGGGTTTCCTACAATGAGCAGTTCTTC; CDR3aa: CASGDRVSYNEQFF; d_gene: TRBD1; abundance: few; v_gene: TRBV28; j_gene: TRBJ2-1
CDR3nt: TGTGCCAGCAGCTTACGGGCAGGCATGAACACTGAAGCTTTCTTT; CDR3aa: CASSLRAGMNTEAFF; d_gene: -; abundance: -; v_gene: TRBV11-1; j_gene: TRBJ1-1
CDR3nt: TGTGCCAGCAGGCTTGGACAAGGTGAAGCTTTCTTT; CDR3aa: CASRLGQGEAFF; d_gene: -; abundance: -; v_gene: TRBV6-5; j_gene: TRBJ1-1
CDR3nt: TGCGCCAGCAGTGAAGGTGGCGGGGTATTGAACACCGGGGAGCTGTTTTTT; CDR3aa: CASSEGGGVLNTGELFF; d_gene: -; abundance: -; v_gene: TRBV10-2; j_gene: TRBJ2-2
CDR3nt: TGTGCCAGCAGCGTACTCCCGGATACGCAGTATTTT; CDR3aa: CASSVLPDTQYF; d_gene: -; abundance: -; v_gene: TRBV9; j_gene: TRBJ2-3
CDR3nt: TGTGCCAGCAGCTTAGGGGCAGGAATCTACACTGAAGCTTTCTTT; CDR3aa: CASSLGAGIYTEAFF; d_gene: -; abundance: once; v_gene: TRBV7-6; j_gene: TRBJ1-1
CDR3nt: TGTGCCAGCAGTTTGGGTCCGACCGAGATGAGCACAGATACGCAGTATTTT; CDR3aa: CASSLGPTEMSTDTQYF; d_gene: -; abundance: few; v_gene: TRBV27; j_gene: TRBJ2-3
CDR3nt: TGTGCCAGCAGCTTAGTGTACCAGCGGGAGGGCCACGAGCAGTACTTC; CDR3aa: CASSLVYQREGHEQYF; d_gene: TRBD2; abundance: once; v_gene: TRBV11-2; j_gene: TRBJ2-7
CDR3nt: TGTGCCAGCAGCCCGACAGGGTTCGGCTACACCTTC; CDR3aa: CASSPTGFGYTF; d_gene: TRBD1; abundance: -; v_gene: TRBV5-6; j_gene: TRBJ1-2
CDR3nt: TGTGCCAGCACCCCCCTTCCTAGCAATCAGCCCCAGCATTTT; CDR3aa: CASTPLPSNQPQHF; d_gene: -; abundance: -; v_gene: TRBV28; j_gene: TRBJ1-5
CDR3nt: TGTGCCAGCAGCGTAGCTCGCGAGACAGGGGGATTTAATGGCTACACCTTC; CDR3aa: CASSVARETGGFNGYTF; d_gene: TRBD1; abundance: once; v_gene: TRBV9; j_gene: TRBJ1-2
CDR3nt: TGCGCCAGCAGCTTGGCCTCTCGGAGAGAGACCCAGTACTTC; CDR3aa: CASSLASRRETQYF; d_gene: -; abundance: -; v_gene: TRBV5-1; j_gene: TRBJ2-5
CDR3nt: TGCGCCAGCAGCTTGGAAGGGGAAGATACGCAGTATTTT; CDR3aa: CASSLEGEDTQYF; d_gene: -; abundance: -; v_gene: TRBV5-1; j_gene: TRBJ2-3
CDR3nt: TGTGCCAGCAGCCAAAGCTACACTGAAGCTTTCTTT; CDR3aa: CASSQSYTEAFF; d_gene: -; abundance: -; v_gene: TRBV4-2; j_gene: TRBJ1-1
CDR3nt: TGTGCCAGCAGTCCCTTCGGGGCGGGAGTCTCCAATGAGCAGTTCTTC; CDR3aa: CASSPFGAGVSNEQFF; d_gene: TRBD2; abundance: -; v_gene: TRBV6-6; j_gene: TRBJ2-1
CDR3nt: TGTGCCAGTAGTACGAAGACTAGTTGGACCTACGAGCAGTACTTC; CDR3aa: CASSTKTSWTYEQYF; d_gene: -; abundance: few; v_gene: TRBV19; j_gene: TRBJ2-7
CDR3nt: TGCGCCAGCAGCTTGGTACCGGAGACCCAGTACTTC; CDR3aa: CASSLVPETQYF; d_gene: -; abundance: -; v_gene: TRBV5-1; j_gene: TRBJ2-5
CDR3nt: TGTGCCTGGAGTGTACCGGGAGGAGCGTACGAGCAGTACTTC; CDR3aa: CAWSVPGGAYEQYF; d_gene: TRBD2; abundance: -; v_gene: TRBV30; j_gene: TRBJ2-7
CDR3nt: TGTGCCAGCAGCCGACTAGGACTACAGTTCTTC; CDR3aa: CASSRLGLQFF; d_gene: -; abundance: -; v_gene: TRBV9; j_gene: TRBJ2-1
CDR3nt: TGTGCCAGCTCACCGGACAACGGCGAGCAGTACTTC; CDR3aa: CASSPDNGEQYF; d_gene: -; abundance: -; v_gene: TRBV18; j_gene: TRBJ2-7
CDR3nt: TGTGCCAGCGCCGGACAAGGGAATCAGCCCCAGCATTTT; CDR3aa: CASAGQGNQPQHF; d_gene: -; abundance: few; v_gene: TRBV2; j_gene: TRBJ1-5
CDR3nt: TGTGCCAGCAGAATTCGGGACAGGGGCAGCTACGAGCAGTACTTC; CDR3aa: CASRIRDRGSYEQYF; d_gene: TRBD1; abundance: -; v_gene: TRBV7-2; j_gene: TRBJ2-7
CDR3nt: TGCGCCAGCAGCTTGGCCAGTTTGGAGGGTACGCAGTATTTT; CDR3aa: CASSLASLEGTQYF; d_gene: -; abundance: -; v_gene: TRBV5-1; j_gene: TRBJ2-3
CDR3nt: TGTGCCAGCAGCGACCAGCGGGGGAACACCGGGGAGCTGTTTTTT; CDR3aa: CASSDQRGNTGELFF; d_gene: TRBD2; abundance: -; v_gene: TRBV5-4; j_gene: TRBJ2-2
CDR3nt: TGCGCCAGCAGCTCGGGTACTAGCGGGAGTTACGAGCAGTACTTC; CDR3aa: CASSSGTSGSYEQYF; d_gene: TRBD2; abundance: -; v_gene: TRBV5-1; j_gene: TRBJ2-7
CDR3nt: TGTGCCAGCAGCTCTTCCTTGACAGCTAACTATGGCTACACCTTC; CDR3aa: CASSSSLTANYGYTF; d_gene: -; abundance: -; v_gene: TRBV7-6; j_gene: TRBJ1-2
CDR3nt: TGCAGCGTGGTAGGGGGTCTGAACACTGAAGCTTTCTTT; CDR3aa: CSVVGGLNTEAFF; d_gene: -; abundance: -; v_gene: TRBV29-1; j_gene: TRBJ1-1